This T cell receptor beta chain was recovered during a study of blood T cell repertoires in COVID-19. The assay was immunoSEQ multiplex PCR, and TCRdb's table has in-frame clones only and misses some. The sample yields around 150,000 clones, 80% seen once. Germline CDR1 reads SNHLY; CDR2 reads FYNNEI. Trimming stripped 8 bases from V and 5 bases from J, with 19 bases between. The CDR3 has 15 amino acids. Clinical history reported by participants formed the basis on which cohorts were assigned. The TCR originated in a woman in her sixties who had recovered from COVID-19. The chain joins TRBV2 to TRBJ1-5; D is possibly TRBD1 (5 bases). The sample taken for sequencing was PBMCs or T cells enriched from blood (not recorded which). CDR3 loop: CASELQGGKYQPQHF. CDR3 DNA: TGTGCCAGCGAGTTGCAGGGAGGGAAGTATCAGCCCCAGCATTTT. Drawing the rest from reference TRBV2 and TRBJ1-5, the complete variable domain is EPEVTQTPSHQVTQMGQEVILRCVPISNHLYFYWYRQILGQKVEFLVSFYNNEISEKSEIFDDQFSVERPDGSNFTLKIRSTKLEDSAMYFCASELQGGKYQPQHFGDGTRLSIL.